This T cell receptor beta chain was captured by sequencing in a study of cytomegalovirus exposure and HLA in healthy donors. With respect to this clone: An end of the junction does not agree with germline; a read error may underlie this.

The length of the CDR3 is 16 residues. Germline V CDR1 and CDR2: SGDLS, YYNGEE. TCRdb's table, derived via immunoSEQ multiplex PCR, lists solely in-frame clones and lacks some. The table shows tens of thousands of clones, with approximately 96% occurring only once. The V and J genes are TRBV9 and TRBJ2-7; a possible D gene is TRBD2 (5 bases). This receptor was identified in a man between 18 and 35 years old in good health and CMV-seronegative. The sequencing input was PBMCs. The CDR3 reads CASSHPYGVSSHEQYF. The CDR3 DNA reads as TGTGCCAGCAGCCACCCTTACGGGGTATCCTCCCACGAGCAGTACTTC.